In this sample, the clone carrying this TCR beta chain turned up a few times. The antigen remains undetermined. PCR employed 60 Vbeta and 13 Jbeta primers. Assay: immunoSEQ multiplex PCR; the TCRdb copy retains only in-frame clones and omits some. The profile shows 200,000 to 250,000 clones, around four fifths of them singletons. This record belongs to a study of cytomegalovirus exposure and HLA in healthy donors. The wider study: Genotyping showed approximately 81% of a few hundred donors falling in the Caucasian-associated ancestry cluster.

This CDR3 has 17 amino acids. The study's findings and limits: Most sequenced TCRs were rare (though some public TCRs occurred in many donors). Analyzed later, most CMV-associated TCR beta chains appeared HLA-restricted.

When sampled, the donors appeared nominally healthy, though they likely had unrecorded immune exposures. The sequence was collected from a man aged 50 to 60 in good health and CMV-seronegative. Sequencing was performed on PBMCs. This chain connects TRBV21-1 to TRBJ2-1; the table names TRBD2, a call not compared with the DNA. TRBV21-1 is classified as a pseudogene. CDR3 DNA: TGTGCCAGCAGCGGGGGGACTCCGGGACTAGGCCACAATGAGCAGTTCTTC. It specifies CASSGGTPGLGHNEQFF.